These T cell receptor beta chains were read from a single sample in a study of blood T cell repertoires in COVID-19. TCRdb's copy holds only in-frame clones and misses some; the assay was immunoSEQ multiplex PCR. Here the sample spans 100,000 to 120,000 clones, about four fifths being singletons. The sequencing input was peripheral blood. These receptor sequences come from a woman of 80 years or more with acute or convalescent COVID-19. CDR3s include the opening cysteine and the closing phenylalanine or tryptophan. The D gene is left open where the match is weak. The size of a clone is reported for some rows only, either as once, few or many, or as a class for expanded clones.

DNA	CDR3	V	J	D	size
TGTGCCAGCAGTCGTTCCGGGAACTTGGATTCACCCCTCCACTTT	CASSRSGNLDSPLHF	TRBV6-2/TRBV6-3	TRBJ1-6	-	-
TGCGCCAGCAGCTTGGAGACAGGCAAAGATGGCTACACCTTC	CASSLETGKDGYTF	TRBV5-1	TRBJ1-2	-	-
TGTGCCAGCTCACCACCGACAGGGGCGGCCACCGGGGAGCTGTTTTTT	CASSPPTGAATGELFF	TRBV18	TRBJ2-2	TRBD1	-
TGTGCCAGCAGTGAAAGGGAGGGAGGGGAGCAGTTCTTC	CASSEREGGEQFF	TRBV2	TRBJ2-1	TRBD2	-
TGTGCCAGCAGTGATCGGAAAGCGGGAGGGAGAGCTAATGAGCAGTTCTTC	CASSDRKAGGRANEQFF	TRBV6-1	TRBJ2-1	TRBD2	-
TGTGCCAGCCGAATGCGTCATTCAGGGGGTGGAACAGATACGCAGTATTTT	CASRMRHSGGGTDTQYF	TRBV5-4	TRBJ2-3	TRBD1	-
TGTGCCAGCAGTCCCCCCCTCACTGGTCAGCCCCAGCATTTT	CASSPPLTGQPQHF	TRBV28	TRBJ1-5	-	-
TGTGCCAGCAGCTTAGAATCGGGGGGGAGCCCCTACAATGAGCAGTTCTTC	CASSLESGGSPYNEQFF	TRBV11-2	TRBJ2-1	TRBD2	-
TGCAGCACGGGTGGCAATGAGCAGTTCTTC	CSTGGNEQFF	TRBV20-1	TRBJ2-1	-	few
TGTGCCAGCTCACCAGGGCCTCCCGAGCTTCTCTATGGCTACACCTTC	CASSPGPPELLYGYTF	TRBV18	TRBJ1-2	-	once
TGTGCCAGCCGTGAGAGCGCGATTGAGCAGTTCTTC	CASRESAIEQFF	TRBV21-1	TRBJ2-1	-	-
TGTGCCACCACCTCATCGACAGGGAACCGAAATTCACCCCTCCACTTT	CATTSSTGNRNSPLHF	TRBV24-1	TRBJ1-6	TRBD1	-
TGCGCCAGCAGCCCCCAAGCCTCCTACAATGAGCAGTTCTTC	CASSPQASYNEQFF	TRBV5-1	TRBJ2-1	-	-
TGTGCCAGTAGTATCGACAGGGGAGGAAGGACCGGGGAGCTGTTTTTT	CASSIDRGGRTGELFF	TRBV19	TRBJ2-2	TRBD1	-
TGTGCCAGCAGCCTGGGACAGGGATATGGCTACACCTTC	CASSLGQGYGYTF	TRBV7-9	TRBJ1-2	TRBD1	-
TGTGCCAGCAGCTTCGGCGAGGCCTACGAGCAGTACTTC	CASSFGEAYEQYF	TRBV3-1/TRBV3-2	TRBJ2-7	-	-
TGTGCCAGCAGTTTCCGCAGGGCATCTGGAAACACCATATATTTT	CASSFRRASGNTIYF	TRBV28	TRBJ1-3	-	-
TGCGCCAGCAGCTCGAACCCACAGACAGAACTGAACACTGAAGCTTTCTTT	CASSSNPQTELNTEAFF	TRBV5-1	TRBJ1-1	-	-
TGTGCCAGCAGTGATCCGACTAGCGGGAACAATGAGCAGTTCTTC	CASSDPTSGNNEQFF	TRBV25-1	TRBJ2-1	TRBD2	-
TGTGCCAGCACAGGTCCCAGATCGGATACGCAGTATTTT	CASTGPRSDTQYF	TRBV6-6	TRBJ2-3	-	-
TGTGCCATCAGTGGGGGACAGGGGGCGCTTGGGAATGAGCAGTTCTTC	CAISGGQGALGNEQFF	TRBV10-3	TRBJ2-1	TRBD1	-
TGTGCCAGCCAAGAGCAGGTGATTGCCACCGGGGAGCTGTTTTTT	CASQEQVIATGELFF	TRBV7-9	TRBJ2-2	-	few
TGTGCCACCAGTGATTTTGGCAGGGGGGATAATGGCTACACCTTC	CATSDFGRGDNGYTF	TRBV24-1	TRBJ1-2	TRBD1	-
TGTGCCAGCGGCAGCAATCAGCCCCAGCATTTT	CASGSNQPQHF	TRBV6-1	TRBJ1-5	-	once
TGCAGCCTCCAAATGGGGACAGGGTCCACTGAAGCTTTCTTT	CSLQMGTGSTEAFF	TRBV29-1	TRBJ1-1	TRBD1	-
TGTGCCAGCAGGGACTCGGGTGGCAATCAGCCCCAGCATTTT	CASRDSGGNQPQHF	TRBV28	TRBJ1-5	-	-
TGTGCCAGCAGCAACCGGGACAGGATCACAGATACGCAGTATTTT	CASSNRDRITDTQYF	TRBV11-2	TRBJ2-3	TRBD1	-
TGTGCCAGCTCACCACCCTCAGCGGGAGCGGCCGGGGAGCTGTTTTTT	CASSPPSAGAAGELFF	TRBV18	TRBJ2-2	TRBD2	-
TGTGCCAGCAGTACAGGGACGAACACTGAAGCTTTCTTT	CASSTGTNTEAFF	TRBV6-2/TRBV6-3	TRBJ1-1	-	medium-sized
TGTGCCTGGTCCGGGACAGGGGGTTTCAGATTCACAGATACGCAGTATTTT	CAWSGTGGFRFTDTQYF	TRBV30	TRBJ2-3	TRBD1	-
TGTGCCATCAGTGAGTCGCCTAAAGAGACCCAGTACTTC	CAISESPKETQYF	TRBV10-3	TRBJ2-5	-	-
TGCGCCAGCAGTCAATCGTTCGACAGGGAATCGGATACGCAGTATTTT	CASSQSFDRESDTQYF	TRBV23-1	TRBJ2-3	TRBD1	-
TGTGCCAGCAGTTACTCGGGCAGACCCAACTACGAGCAGTACTTC	CASSYSGRPNYEQYF	TRBV6-5	TRBJ2-7	-	-
TGTGCCAGCAGCTCCACTAGCGGGAGCACAGATACGCAGTATTTT	CASSSTSGSTDTQYF	TRBV5-4	TRBJ2-3	TRBD2	-
TGTGCCAGCAGGGTCACCCAGGGGGCAGGGGAGCAGTTCTTC	CASRVTQGAGEQFF	TRBV11-1	TRBJ2-1	TRBD1	-
TGTGCCAGTAGTATAGTGGAGAATGAAAAACTGTTTTTT	CASSIVENEKLFF	TRBV19	TRBJ1-4	-	-
TGCAGCGTTGAATGGGGGCCTAGCTCTGAAGCTTTCTTT	CSVEWGPSSEAFF	TRBV29-1	TRBJ1-1	-	-
TGTGCCACCAGCAGAGATTATGAGCCCCAGCATTTT	CATSRDYEPQHF	TRBV15	TRBJ1-5	-	-
TGTGCCAGCAGCTTAGACAGGGCTCAGCCCCAGCATTTT	CASSLDRAQPQHF	TRBV7-9	TRBJ1-5	-	-
TGTGCCAGCAGTCCCTCTAATAGGGAGCTGTTTTTT	CASSPSNRELFF	TRBV6-2/TRBV6-3	TRBJ2-2	-	-
TGCAGCGTTGAGAAAGAGAATTTGAACACTGAAGCTTTCTTT	CSVEKENLNTEAFF	TRBV29-1	TRBJ1-1	-	-
TGTGCCAGCAACAGGGGGCATAGCACTGAAGCTTTCTTT	CASNRGHSTEAFF	TRBV6-5	TRBJ1-1	TRBD1	-
TGTGCCAGCAGCTTAGATTTAGACACTGAAGCTTTCTTT	CASSLDLDTEAFF	TRBV11-2	TRBJ1-1	-	-
TGCGCCAGCAGCTCTAGGGACAGAGCCTACGAGCAGTACTTC	CASSSRDRAYEQYF	TRBV5-1	TRBJ2-7	TRBD1	-
TGTGCCAGCAGCTTACTGCGGGGAAGCTCCTACGAGCAGTACTTC	CASSLLRGSSYEQYF	TRBV11-2	TRBJ2-7	-	-
TGCAGCGGCGGGGAGGATACGCAGTATTTT	CSGGEDTQYF	TRBV29-1	TRBJ2-3	-	-